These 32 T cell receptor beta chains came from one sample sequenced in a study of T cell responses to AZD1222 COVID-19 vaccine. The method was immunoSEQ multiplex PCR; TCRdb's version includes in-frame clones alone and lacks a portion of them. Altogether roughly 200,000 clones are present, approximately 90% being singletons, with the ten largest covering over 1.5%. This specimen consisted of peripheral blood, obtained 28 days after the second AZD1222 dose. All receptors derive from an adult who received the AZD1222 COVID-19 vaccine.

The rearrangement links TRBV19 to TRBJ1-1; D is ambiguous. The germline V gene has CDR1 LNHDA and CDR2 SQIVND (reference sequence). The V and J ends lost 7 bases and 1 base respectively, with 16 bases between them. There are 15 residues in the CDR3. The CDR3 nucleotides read TGTGCCAGTAAGCGGGGAGCGGCAACGAACACTGAAGCTTTCTTT. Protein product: CASKRGAATNTEAFF.

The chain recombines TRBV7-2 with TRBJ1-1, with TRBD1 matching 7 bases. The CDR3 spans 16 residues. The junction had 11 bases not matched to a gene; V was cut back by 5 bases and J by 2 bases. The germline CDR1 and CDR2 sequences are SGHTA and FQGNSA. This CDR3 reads CASSPTRRDSNTEAFF. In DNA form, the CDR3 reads TGTGCCAGCAGCCCCACTAGGCGGGACAGCAACACTGAAGCTTTCTTT.

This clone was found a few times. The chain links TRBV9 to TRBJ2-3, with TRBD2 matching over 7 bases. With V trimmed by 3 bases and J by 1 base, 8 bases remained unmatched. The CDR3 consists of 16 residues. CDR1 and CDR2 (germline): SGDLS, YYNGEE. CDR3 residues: CASSGRTRGRTDTQYF. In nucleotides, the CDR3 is TGTGCCAGCAGCGGAAGGACTAGGGGCCGCACAGATACGCAGTATTTT.

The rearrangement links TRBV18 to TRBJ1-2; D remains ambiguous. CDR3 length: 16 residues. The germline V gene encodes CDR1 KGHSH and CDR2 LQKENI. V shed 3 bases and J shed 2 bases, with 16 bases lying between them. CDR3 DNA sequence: TGTGCCAGCTCACCGCCCCGACTAATCAACAACTATGGCTACACCTTC. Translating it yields CASSPPRLINNYGYTF.

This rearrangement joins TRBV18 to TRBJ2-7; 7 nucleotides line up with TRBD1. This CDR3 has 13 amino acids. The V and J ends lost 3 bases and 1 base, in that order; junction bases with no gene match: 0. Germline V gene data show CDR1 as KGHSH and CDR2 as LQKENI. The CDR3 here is CASSPTGSYEQYF. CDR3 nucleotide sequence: TGTGCCAGCTCACCGACAGGGTCCTACGAGCAGTACTTC.

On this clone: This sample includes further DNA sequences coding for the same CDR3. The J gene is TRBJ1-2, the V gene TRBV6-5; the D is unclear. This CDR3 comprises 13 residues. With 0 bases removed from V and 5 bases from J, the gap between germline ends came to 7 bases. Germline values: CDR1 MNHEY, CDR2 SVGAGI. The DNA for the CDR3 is TGTGCCAGCAGTTACTCGTTGCGGTATGGCTACACCTTC. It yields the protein CASSYSLRYGYTF.

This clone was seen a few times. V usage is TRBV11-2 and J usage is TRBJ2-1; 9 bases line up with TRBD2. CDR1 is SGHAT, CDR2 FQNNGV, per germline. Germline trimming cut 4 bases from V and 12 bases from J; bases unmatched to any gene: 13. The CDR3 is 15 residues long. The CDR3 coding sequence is TGTGCCAGCAGCTCTGGACTAGCGAATTTTGGATCGCAGTTCTTC. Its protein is CASSSGLANFGSQFF.

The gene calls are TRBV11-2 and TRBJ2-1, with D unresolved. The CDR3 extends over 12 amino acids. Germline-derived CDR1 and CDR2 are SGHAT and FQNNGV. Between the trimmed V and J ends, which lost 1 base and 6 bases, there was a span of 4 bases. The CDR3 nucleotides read TGTGCCAGCAGCTTAGTGGGCAATGAGCAGTTCTTC. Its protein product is CASSLVGNEQFF.

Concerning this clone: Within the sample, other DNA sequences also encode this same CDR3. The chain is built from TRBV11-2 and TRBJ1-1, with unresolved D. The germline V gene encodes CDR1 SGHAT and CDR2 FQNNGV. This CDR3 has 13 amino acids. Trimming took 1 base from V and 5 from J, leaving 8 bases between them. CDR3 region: CASSLGTGTEAFF. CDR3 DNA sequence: TGTGCCAGCAGCTTAGGGACCGGGACTGAAGCTTTCTTT.

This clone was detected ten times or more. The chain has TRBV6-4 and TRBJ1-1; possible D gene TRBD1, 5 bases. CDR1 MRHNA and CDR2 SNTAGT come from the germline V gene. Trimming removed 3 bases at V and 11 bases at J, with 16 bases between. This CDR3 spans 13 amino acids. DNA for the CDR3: TGTGCCAGCAGTGAAAGGATTGGGGCGAGGGCTTTCTTT. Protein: CASSERIGARAFF.

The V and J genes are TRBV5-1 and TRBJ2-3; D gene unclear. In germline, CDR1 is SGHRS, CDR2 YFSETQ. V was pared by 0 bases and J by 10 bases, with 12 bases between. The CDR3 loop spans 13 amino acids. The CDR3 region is CASSLAGSPAQYF. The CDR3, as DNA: TGCGCCAGCAGCTTGGCAGGCTCCCCAGCGCAGTATTTT. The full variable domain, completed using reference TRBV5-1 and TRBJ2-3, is KAGVTQTPRYLIKTRGQQVTLSCSPISGHRSVSWYQQTPGQGLQFLFEYFSETQRNKGNFPGRFSGRQFSNSRSEMNVSTLELGDSALYLCASSLAGSPAQYFGPGTRLTVL.

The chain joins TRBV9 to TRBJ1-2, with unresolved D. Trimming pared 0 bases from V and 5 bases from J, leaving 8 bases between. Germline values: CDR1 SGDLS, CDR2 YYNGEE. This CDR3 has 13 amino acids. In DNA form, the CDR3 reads TGTGCCAGCAGCGTAGAATCGAAGTATGGCTACACCTTC. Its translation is CASSVESKYGYTF.

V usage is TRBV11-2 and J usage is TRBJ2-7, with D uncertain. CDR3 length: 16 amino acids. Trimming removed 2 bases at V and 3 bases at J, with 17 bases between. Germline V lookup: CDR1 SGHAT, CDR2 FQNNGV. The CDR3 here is CASSLIHLSGSYEQYF. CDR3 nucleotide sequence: TGTGCCAGCAGCTTAATACACTTGAGTGGTAGCTACGAGCAGTACTTC.

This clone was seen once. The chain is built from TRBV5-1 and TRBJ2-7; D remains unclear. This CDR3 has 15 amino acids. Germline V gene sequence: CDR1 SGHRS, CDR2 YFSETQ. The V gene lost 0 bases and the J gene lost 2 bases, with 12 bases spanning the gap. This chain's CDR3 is CASSLELKSPYEQYF. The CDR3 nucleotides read TGCGCCAGCAGCTTGGAACTGAAGTCCCCCTACGAGCAGTACTTC.

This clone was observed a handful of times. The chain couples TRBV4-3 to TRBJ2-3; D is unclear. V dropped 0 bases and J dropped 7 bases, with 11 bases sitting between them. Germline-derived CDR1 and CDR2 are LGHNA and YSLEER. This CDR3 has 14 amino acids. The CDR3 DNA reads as TGCGCCAGCAGCCAAGAATCGGCCCAAAATACGCAGTATTTT. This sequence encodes CASSQESAQNTQYF.

The CDR3 sequence is CASSAGPYSGANVLTF. The CDR3 DNA is TGTGCCAGCAGCGCCGGGCCTTACTCTGGGGCCAACGTCCTGACTTTC. V is TRBV11-3 and J is TRBJ2-6; D ambiguous. Per germline, CDR1 SGHNT and CDR2 YENEEA. The V end lost 5 bases, the J end lost 0 bases, and 11 bases lay between the germline ends. This CDR3 has 16 amino acids.

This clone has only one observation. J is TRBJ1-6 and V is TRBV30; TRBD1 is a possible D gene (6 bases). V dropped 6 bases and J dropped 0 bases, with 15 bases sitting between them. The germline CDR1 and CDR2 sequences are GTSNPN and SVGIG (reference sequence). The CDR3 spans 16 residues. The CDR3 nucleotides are TGTGCCTGCAAGACAGGTGCAAGCTCCTATAATTCACCCCTCCACTTT. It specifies CACKTGASSYNSPLHF.

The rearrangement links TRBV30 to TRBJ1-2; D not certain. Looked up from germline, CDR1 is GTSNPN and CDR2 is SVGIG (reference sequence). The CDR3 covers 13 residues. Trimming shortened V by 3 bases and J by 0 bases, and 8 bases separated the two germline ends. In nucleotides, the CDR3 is TGTGCCTGGAGACAAGTAGCTAACTATGGCTACACCTTC. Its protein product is CAWRQVANYGYTF.

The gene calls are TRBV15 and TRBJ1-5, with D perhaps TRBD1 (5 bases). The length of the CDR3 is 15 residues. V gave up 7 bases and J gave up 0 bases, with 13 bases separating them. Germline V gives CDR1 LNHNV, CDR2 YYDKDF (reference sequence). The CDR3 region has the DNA TGTGCCACCAAGAGACAGCCGTATAGCAATCAGCCCCAGCATTTT. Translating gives CATKRQPYSNQPQHF.

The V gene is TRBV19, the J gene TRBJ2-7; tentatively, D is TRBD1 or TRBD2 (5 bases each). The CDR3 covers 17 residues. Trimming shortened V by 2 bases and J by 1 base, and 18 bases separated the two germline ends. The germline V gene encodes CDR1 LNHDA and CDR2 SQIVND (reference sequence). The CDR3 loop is CASSISPPGTGSYEQYF. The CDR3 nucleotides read TGTGCCAGTAGTATAAGCCCCCCCGGGACCGGTTCCTACGAGCAGTACTTC.

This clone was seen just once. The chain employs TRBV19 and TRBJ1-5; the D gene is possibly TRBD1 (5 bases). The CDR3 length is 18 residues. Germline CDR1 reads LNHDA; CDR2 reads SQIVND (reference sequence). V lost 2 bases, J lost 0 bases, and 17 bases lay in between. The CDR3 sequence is CASSIPPGRAYSNQPQHF. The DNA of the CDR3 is TGTGCCAGTAGTATACCGCCAGGGAGGGCCTATAGCAATCAGCCCCAGCATTTT.

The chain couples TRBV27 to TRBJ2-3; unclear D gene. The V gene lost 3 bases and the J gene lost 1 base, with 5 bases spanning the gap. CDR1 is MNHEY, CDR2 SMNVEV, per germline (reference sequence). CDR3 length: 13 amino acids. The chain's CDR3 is CASSFLRTDTQYF. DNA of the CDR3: TGTGCCAGCAGTTTCCTCCGCACAGATACGCAGTATTTT.

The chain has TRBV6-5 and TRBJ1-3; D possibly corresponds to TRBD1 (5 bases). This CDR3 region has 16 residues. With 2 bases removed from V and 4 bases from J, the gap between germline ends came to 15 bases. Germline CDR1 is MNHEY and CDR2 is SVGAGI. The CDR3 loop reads CASSYRGKGSGNTIYF. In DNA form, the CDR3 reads TGTGCCAGCAGTTACAGGGGAAAGGGGTCAGGAAACACCATATATTTT.

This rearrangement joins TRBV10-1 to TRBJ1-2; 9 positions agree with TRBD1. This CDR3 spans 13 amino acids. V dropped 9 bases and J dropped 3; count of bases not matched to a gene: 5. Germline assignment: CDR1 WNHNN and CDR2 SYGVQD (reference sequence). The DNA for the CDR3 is TGCGCCAGATTGGACAGGGGTGACTATGGCTACACCTTC. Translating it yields CARLDRGDYGYTF.

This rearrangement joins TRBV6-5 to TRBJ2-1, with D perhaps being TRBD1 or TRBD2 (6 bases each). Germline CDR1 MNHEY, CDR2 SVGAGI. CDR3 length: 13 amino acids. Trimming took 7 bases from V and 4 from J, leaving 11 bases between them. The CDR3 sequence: CASKGGIYNEQFF. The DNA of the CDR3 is TGTGCCAGCAAGGGGGGCATATACAATGAGCAGTTCTTC.

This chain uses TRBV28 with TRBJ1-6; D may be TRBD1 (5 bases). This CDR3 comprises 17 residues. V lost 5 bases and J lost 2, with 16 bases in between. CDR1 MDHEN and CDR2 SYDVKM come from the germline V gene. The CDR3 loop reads CASSDSPGRTYNSPLHF. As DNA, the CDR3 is TGTGCCAGCAGTGATTCCCCGGGACGTACCTATAATTCACCCCTCCACTTT. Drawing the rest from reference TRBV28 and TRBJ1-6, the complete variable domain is DVKVTQSSRYLVKRTGEKVFLECVQDMDHENMFWYRQDPGLGLRLIYFSYDVKMKEKGDIPEGYSVSREKKERFSLILESASTNQTSMYLCASSDSPGRTYNSPLHFGNGTRLTVT.

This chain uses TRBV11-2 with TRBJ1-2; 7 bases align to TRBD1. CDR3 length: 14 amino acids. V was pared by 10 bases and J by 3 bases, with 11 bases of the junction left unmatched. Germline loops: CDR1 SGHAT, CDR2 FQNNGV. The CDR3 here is CATYRGTIDYGYTF. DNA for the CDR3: TGTGCCACCTACAGGGGAACTATTGACTATGGCTACACCTTC.

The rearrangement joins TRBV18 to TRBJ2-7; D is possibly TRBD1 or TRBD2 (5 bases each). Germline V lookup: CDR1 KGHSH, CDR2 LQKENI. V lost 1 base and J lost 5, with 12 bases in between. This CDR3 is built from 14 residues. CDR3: CASSPQKGTHEQYF. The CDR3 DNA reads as TGTGCCAGCTCACCACAAAAGGGGACGCACGAGCAGTACTTC. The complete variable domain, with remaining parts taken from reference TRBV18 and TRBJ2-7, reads NAGVMQNPRHLVRRRGQEARLRCSPMKGHSHVYWYRQLPEEGLKFMVYLQKENIIDESGMPKERFSAEFPKEGPSILRIQQVVRGDSAAYFCASSPQKGTHEQYFGPGTRLTVT.

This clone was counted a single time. CDR3 protein: CASSKGTSGLYNEQFF. As DNA, the CDR3 is TGTGCCAGTAGTAAAGGGACTAGCGGGTTGTACAATGAGCAGTTCTTC. This chain connects TRBV19 to TRBJ2-1, with 12 nucleotides matching TRBD2. With 4 bases clipped from V and 4 bases from J, the junction kept 5 bases outside the gene matches. Germline-derived CDR1 and CDR2 are LNHDA and SQIVND (reference sequence). The CDR3 is made up of 16 amino acids.

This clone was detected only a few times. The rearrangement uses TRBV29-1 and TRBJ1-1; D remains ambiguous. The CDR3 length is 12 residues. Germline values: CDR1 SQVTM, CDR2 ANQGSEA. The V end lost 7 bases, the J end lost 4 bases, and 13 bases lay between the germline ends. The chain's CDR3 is CSALRWGTEAFF. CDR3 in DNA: TGCAGCGCCCTCCGGTGGGGCACTGAAGCTTTCTTT.

The CDR3 DNA reads as TGCGCCAGCAGCCGCCAAACTGGGAACACTGAAGCTTTCTTT. Translating it yields CASSRQTGNTEAFF. The chain recombines TRBV5-1 with TRBJ1-1; D unclear. Trimming shortened V by 4 bases and J by 1 base, and 11 bases separated the two germline ends. CDR1 SGHRS and CDR2 YFSETQ come from the germline V gene. This CDR3 is built from 14 residues.

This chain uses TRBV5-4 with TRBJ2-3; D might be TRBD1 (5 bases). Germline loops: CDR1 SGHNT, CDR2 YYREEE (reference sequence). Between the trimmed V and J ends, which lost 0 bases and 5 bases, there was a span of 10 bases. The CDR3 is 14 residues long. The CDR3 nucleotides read TGTGCCAGCAGCTTGGGTGGGCAGGGAGATACGCAGTATTTT. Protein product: CASSLGGQGDTQYF.